This T cell receptor (beta chain) was recovered during a study of shared clonotypes between healthy human individuals. The CDR3 is made up of 12 amino acids. CDR1 is LNHDA, CDR2 SQIVND, per germline (reference sequence). V gave up 3 bases and J gave up 11 bases, with 10 bases separating them. Positive CCR7 selection of CD45RO-negative cells yielded the naive CD8 cells, and terminally differentiated effector memory CD45RA+ cells were excluded. Libraries were prepared by immunoSEQ multiplex PCR; TCRdb keeps only in-frame clonotypes and omits some of them. Here the sample spans about 1.9 million clones, 85% to 95% being singletons.

The genes are TRBV19 and TRBJ2-2; TRBD2 is a possible D gene (6 bases). The sample comprised naive CD8+ T cells from PBMCs. This receptor was obtained from a man between 18 and 29 years old in good health. Some clones in this sample may be carry-over from other donors' samples. The CDR3 coding sequence is TGTGCCAGTAGTATTGGGGGGAGTGAGCTGTTTTTT. Translating it yields CASSIGGSELFF.